Below are 5 T cell receptor beta chains sequenced from a single sample in a study of blood T cell repertoires in COVID-19. TCRdb's table, derived via immunoSEQ multiplex PCR, lists solely in-frame clones and lacks some. The sample records about 53,000 clones, around nine tenths being singletons. Sequenced sample: peripheral blood. These receptors originate from a human donor in a cohort sampled during active COVID-19.

The V call is TRBV19, the J call TRBJ2-5; 11 positions agree with TRBD2. This CDR3 spans 15 amino acids. CDR1 is LNHDA and CDR2 is SQIVND in the germline V gene (reference sequence). Unmatched junction bases numbered 6, after V lost 6 bases and J lost 3 bases. The DNA for the CDR3 is TGTGCCAGTAGAGAGCCTAGCGGGGGGAAAGAGACCCAGTACTTC. It is translated as CASREPSGGKETQYF.

V is TRBV29-1 and J is TRBJ2-3, with 11 bases fitting TRBD2. Trimming took 6 bases from V and 2 from J; bases not matched to a gene: 4. Germline CDR1 and CDR2: SQVTM and ANQGSEA. This CDR3 has 14 amino acids. For the CDR3, the DNA is TGCAGCGTAAGACTAGCGGGAAACACAGATACGCAGTATTTT. It specifies CSVRLAGNTDTQYF.

In nucleotides, the CDR3 is TGTGCCAGCAGCTCCGGGATGGACTATGGCTACACCTTC. Protein: CASSSGMDYGYTF. The chain employs TRBV7-9 and TRBJ1-2; D unresolved. V shed 4 bases and J shed 3 bases, with 9 bases lying between them. This CDR3 spans 13 amino acids. CDR1 is SEHNR, CDR2 FQNEAQ, per germline (reference sequence).

The V gene is TRBV10-3, the J gene TRBJ1-2; 8 nucleotides align to TRBD1. This CDR3 has 15 residues. Germline CDR1 reads ENHRY; CDR2 reads SYGVKD. Germline trimming cut 1 base from V and 7 bases from J; bases unmatched to any gene: 8. Here the CDR3 reads CAISEYGTGQGGYTF. Here the CDR3 DNA reads TGTGCCATCAGTGAGTATGGGACAGGCCAGGGTGGCTACACCTTC.

The chain couples TRBV6-1 to TRBJ2-5; no clear D. The germline V and J ends were trimmed by 4 bases and 4 bases, with 19 bases remaining between them. This CDR3 contains 16 residues. Germline CDR1 MNHNS, CDR2 SASEGT. CDR3: CASSGHPPTYLETQYF. The DNA for the CDR3 is TGTGCCAGCAGTGGACACCCCCCGACATATTTAGAGACCCAGTACTTC.